This T cell receptor beta chain derives from a study of blood T cell repertoires in COVID-19. Across the whole study: Acute-phase and convalescent COVID-19 samples originated in the United States, Italy and Spain. In each case, the material was cDNA or gDNA derived from T cells, B-cell-depleted T cells, or PBMCs.

As processed by the authors: Amplification from reference gene primers served as the basis for estimated nucleated cell counts. Sequenced by immunoSEQ multiplex PCR; TCRdb stores in-frame clones only, minus some. V, J and clone size derive from that table, while D and trimming were established from the DNA sequence. This table has about 170,000 clones, 85% appearing once. This clone was picked up one time. The CDR3 length is 16 residues. The germline CDR1 and CDR2 sequences are LNHDA and SQIVND (reference sequence). J gave up 8 bases and V 7 bases, and 18 bases lay outside the gene matches. This rearrangement joins TRBV19 to TRBJ1-2; 8 bases match TRBD1. Source material: peripheral blood. The receptor comes from a human donor with acute or convalescent COVID-19. The donor label of this sample is uncertain. Written as DNA, the CDR3 is TGTGCCAGTATACCCAAGGGTTCCCAGGGGGCGCGGGGCTACACCTTC. It codes for CASIPKGSQGARGYTF.